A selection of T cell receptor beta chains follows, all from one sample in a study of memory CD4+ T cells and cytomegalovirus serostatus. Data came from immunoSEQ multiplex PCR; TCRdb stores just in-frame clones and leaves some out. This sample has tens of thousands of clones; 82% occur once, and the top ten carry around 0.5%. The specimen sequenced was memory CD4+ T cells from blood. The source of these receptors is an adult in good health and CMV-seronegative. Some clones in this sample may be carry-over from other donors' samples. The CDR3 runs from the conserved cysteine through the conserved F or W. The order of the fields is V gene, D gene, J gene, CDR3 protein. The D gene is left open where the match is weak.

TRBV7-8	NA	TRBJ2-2	CASSLGDANRNGELFF
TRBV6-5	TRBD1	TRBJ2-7	CASSYLRTGGSYEQYF
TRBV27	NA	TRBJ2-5	CASSFGSQETQYF
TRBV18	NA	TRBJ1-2	CASSPSKGYTF
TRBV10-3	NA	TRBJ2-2	CAISESGISRFF
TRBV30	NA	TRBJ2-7	CAWGTFTGEQYF
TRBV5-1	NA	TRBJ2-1	CASTEGSEQFF
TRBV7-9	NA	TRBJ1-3	CASSLSEGRAGNTIYF
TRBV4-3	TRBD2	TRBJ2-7	CASSQDLQAGGLEQYF
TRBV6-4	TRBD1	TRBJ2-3	CASSDSDRGVGTQYF
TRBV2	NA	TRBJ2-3	CASRTHDVLTDTQYF
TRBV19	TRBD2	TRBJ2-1	CASSSSGRGERRQFF
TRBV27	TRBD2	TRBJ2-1	CASAGGRLAGGNEQFF
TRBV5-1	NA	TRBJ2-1	CASSPSGTRPNEQFF
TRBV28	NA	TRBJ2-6	CASRDSGANVLTF
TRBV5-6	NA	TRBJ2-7	CASSLDLTTSEQYF
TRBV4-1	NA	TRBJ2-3	CASSLGRGTSSDTQYF
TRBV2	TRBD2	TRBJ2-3	CASIPGTSGRYTQYF
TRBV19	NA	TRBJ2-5	CASSQRIQETQYF
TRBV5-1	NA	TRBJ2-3	CASSGTDGGDTQYF
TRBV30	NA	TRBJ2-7	CAWSQGNSQEQYF
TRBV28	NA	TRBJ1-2	CASSLGRGPLNTF
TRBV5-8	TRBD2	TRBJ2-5	CASSLLGLAGGRETQYF
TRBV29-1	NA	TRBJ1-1	CSVEESGSGTEAFF
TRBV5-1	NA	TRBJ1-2	CASSLGGGDGYTF
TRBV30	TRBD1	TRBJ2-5	CARDRGETQYF
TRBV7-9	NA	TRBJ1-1	CASSLESGEAFF
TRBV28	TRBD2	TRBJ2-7	CATQGLAGVRYEQYF
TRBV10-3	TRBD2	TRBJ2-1	CAISPSGYEQFF
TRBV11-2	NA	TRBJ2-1	CASSWVAGSSYNEQFF
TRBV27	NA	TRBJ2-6	CASSQGVGANVLTF
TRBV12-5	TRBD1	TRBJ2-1	CASGLVGQGSNEQFF
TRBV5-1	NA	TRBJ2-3	CASSLMAGTQYF
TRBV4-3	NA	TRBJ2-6	CASSLFGVRGANVLTF
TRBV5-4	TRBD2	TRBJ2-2	CASSLRSGRGTGELFF
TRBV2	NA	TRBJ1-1	CASIRSRYEAFF
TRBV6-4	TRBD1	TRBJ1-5	CASSVRDRGNQPQHF
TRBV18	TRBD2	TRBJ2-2	CASSPQASGETGELFF
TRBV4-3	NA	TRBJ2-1	CASSQAWQANEQFF
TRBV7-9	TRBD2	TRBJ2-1	CASSFVPGLTYNEQFF
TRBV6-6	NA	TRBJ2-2	CASSYQNPGELFF
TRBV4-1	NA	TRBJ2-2	CASSQDWTLNTGELFF
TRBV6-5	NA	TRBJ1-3	CASSRGLSGNTIYF
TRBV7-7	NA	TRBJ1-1	CASSSDRNTEAFF
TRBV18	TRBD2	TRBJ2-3	CASSQTSGSPDTQYF
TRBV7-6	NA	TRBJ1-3	CASSLAGLDSGNTIYF
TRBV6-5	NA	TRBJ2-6	CASSSEGIGANVLTF
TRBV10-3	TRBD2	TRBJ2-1	CAISESGGTSGSGNEQFF